One sample yielded the 19 T cell receptor beta chains listed below, sequenced in a study of cytomegalovirus exposure and HLA in healthy donors listed by TCRdb under 2017. Libraries were constructed by the immunoSEQ multiplex PCR assay. The multiplex PCR relied on a mix of 60 forward primers for TCR Vbeta segments and 13 reverse primers for TCR Jbeta segments. Sourced from immuneACCESS, this table was stored by TCRdb with only in-frame sequences that have V and J called. A share of the clones is absent; for the studies checked, an unresolved V gene accounts for under half, and the remainder has no known explanation. The sample table contains some 250,000 clones; only one count was recorded for about 80% of them. Approximately 8.4% of the sample comes from the top ten. Sequenced: PBMCs. These receptors were collected from a woman aged 55-69 years in good health and CMV-seropositive.

This sequence joins TRBV5-1 and TRBJ2-2; TRBD2 might be the D (6 bases). The V gene's germline CDR1 is SGHRS and CDR2 YFSETQ. CDR3 length: 14 amino acids. Trimming took 0 bases from V and 5 from J, leaving 8 bases between them. The CDR3 coding sequence is TGCGCCAGCAGCTTGGAACGGGGGACCGGGGAGCTGTTTTTT. It yields the protein CASSLERGTGELFF. The full variable domain, rest sourced from reference TRBV5-1 and TRBJ2-2, is KAGVTQTPRYLIKTRGQQVTLSCSPISGHRSVSWYQQTPGQGLQFLFEYFSETQRNKGNFPGRFSGRQFSNSRSEMNVSTLELGDSALYLCASSLERGTGELFFGEGSRLTVL.

V is TRBV19 and J is TRBJ2-7; 14 nucleotides align to TRBD2. In germline, CDR1 is LNHDA, CDR2 SQIVND (reference sequence). The CDR3 is 15 amino acids. After removal of 3 bases from V and 5 bases from J, the junction contained 3 bases not matched to a gene. The DNA for the CDR3 is TGTGCCAGTAGTATCCTGGGACTAGCGGGAGACGAGCAGTACTTC. Protein product: CASSILGLAGDEQYF.

With respect to this clone: The same CDR3 also results from other DNA sequences found in this sample. The J gene is TRBJ2-5, the V gene TRBV29-1, with 7 bases fitting TRBD2. This CDR3 is built from 12 residues. J was trimmed by 2 bases and V by 6 bases; bases with no gene match: 3. CDR1 and CDR2 from the germline V gene are SQVTM and ANQGSEA. In nucleotides, the CDR3 is TGCAGCGTGGGGGGAGGGCAAGAGACCCAGTACTTC. Translation gives CSVGGGQETQYF.

The chain recombines TRBV30 with TRBJ2-5; D gene uncertain. The germline V gene has CDR1 GTSNPN and CDR2 SVGIG (reference sequence). The germline V and J ends were trimmed by 0 bases and 5 bases, with 4 bases remaining between them. This CDR3 region has 11 residues. CDR3 sequence: CAWSVLETQYF. CDR3 nucleotides: TGTGCCTGGAGTGTACTTGAGACCCAGTACTTC. The whole variable domain, remainder taken from reference TRBV30 and TRBJ2-5, is SQTIHQWPATLVQPVGSPLSLECTVEGTSNPNLYWYRQAAGRGLQLLFYSVGIGQISSEVPQNLSASRPQDRQFILSSKKLLLSDSGFYLCAWSVLETQYFGPGTRLLVL.

The V call is TRBV20-1, the J call TRBJ2-7; D is unresolved. Trimming cost V 0 bases and J 7 bases, with 7 bases left between them. The length of the CDR3 is 11 residues. The germline CDR1 and CDR2 sequences are DFQATT and SNEGSKA (reference sequence). This CDR3 is CSARDTTEQYF. As DNA, the CDR3 is TGCAGTGCTAGAGATACGACAGAGCAGTACTTC.

The V call is TRBV6-1, the J call TRBJ1-5; D remains unclear. Germline V gene data show CDR1 as MNHNS and CDR2 as SASEGT. Trimming took off 4 bases at V and 3 bases at J, with 7 bases between the two ends. There are 13 residues in the CDR3. CDR3 bases: TGTGCCAGCAGTGGGCAAATCAATCAGCCCCAGCATTTT. It translates to CASSGQINQPQHF.

The V gene is TRBV4-1, the J gene TRBJ1-1; TRBD1 aligns across 7 bases. CDR1 is MGHRA and CDR2 is YSYEKL in the germline V gene. The CDR3 covers 15 residues. Trimming took 4 bases from V and 0 from J; bases not matched to a gene: 5. The CDR3 protein is CASSLQGTVNTEAFF. DNA for the CDR3: TGCGCCAGCAGCCTCCAGGGGACAGTGAACACTGAAGCTTTCTTT.

V usage is TRBV2 and J usage is TRBJ1-1; 7 bases map to TRBD1. CDR1 and CDR2 from the germline V gene are SNHLY and FYNNEI. V lost 0 bases, J lost 7 bases, and 5 bases stayed unmatched. CDR3 length: 14 amino acids. DNA for the CDR3: TGTGCCAGCAGTGAAGCGACAGGGAGGAGTGAAGCTTTCTTT. Its translation: CASSEATGRSEAFF.

The chain recombines TRBV11-2 with TRBJ1-1; D gene uncertain. The germline CDR1 and CDR2 sequences are SGHAT and FQNNGV. Between the trimmed V and J ends, which lost 2 bases and 9 bases, there was a span of 16 bases. CDR3 length: 14 amino acids. The CDR3 protein is CASSLNTESRKAFF. The CDR3 nucleotides read TGTGCCAGCAGCTTAAATACAGAATCAAGAAAAGCTTTCTTT.

This chain uses TRBV10-3 with TRBJ1-4; no definite D call. This CDR3 is built from 14 residues. Germline CDR1 is ENHRY and CDR2 is SYGVKD. Deletions cut 3 bases from V and 3 bases from J, with 8 bases between. The CDR3 loop is CAISDSGSNEKLFF. CDR3 coding DNA: TGTGCCATCAGTGACTCAGGTTCTAATGAAAAACTGTTTTTT.

The rearrangement joins TRBV29-1 to TRBJ1-5; possible D gene TRBD1, 5 bases. The CDR3 has 14 residues. Germline V gene lookup returns CDR1 SQVTM and CDR2 ANQGSEA. V was cut by 4 bases and J by 0 bases, with 10 bases left in between. CDR3 sequence (DNA): TGCAGCGTTGGGGGGGAAACTAGCAATCAGCCCCAGCATTTT. Residues: CSVGGETSNQPQHF.

The J gene is TRBJ1-2, the V gene TRBV29-1; no clear D gene. Germline V gives CDR1 SQVTM, CDR2 ANQGSEA. V was trimmed by 4 bases and J by 8 bases, leaving 8 bases between them. CDR3 length: 10 amino acids. The CDR3, as DNA: TGCAGCGTTGTGCTAGGAGGCTACACCTTC. This encodes CSVVLGGYTF.

V gene TRBV11-2 combines with J gene TRBJ2-2, with TRBD2 identical over 9 bases. The CDR3 is made up of 14 amino acids. Germline V lookup: CDR1 SGHAT, CDR2 FQNNGV. Trimming cost V 6 bases and J 7 bases; bases outside gene matches: 6. In DNA form, the CDR3 reads TGTGCCAGCAGATTTAGCGGGAGCAGCGGGGAGCTGTTTTTT. Its protein is CASRFSGSSGELFF.

The chain couples TRBV7-3 to TRBJ1-1, with TRBD1 as a possible D gene (6 bases). This CDR3 is 16 amino acids long. Trimming removed 0 bases at V and 0 bases at J, with 11 bases between. The V gene's germline CDR1 is SGHTA and CDR2 FQGTGA. The CDR3 sequence: CASSLTSQGLNTEAFF. The CDR3, as DNA: TGTGCCAGCAGCTTAACATCCCAGGGGTTGAACACTGAAGCTTTCTTT.

The J gene is TRBJ2-3, the V gene TRBV7-3; the match to TRBD2 covers 11 bases. The CDR3 totals 18 residues. The V segment lost 4 bases and the J segment 3 bases; nucleotides outside the gene matches: 12. From germline, CDR1 is SGHTA and CDR2 FQGTGA. CDR3 sequence reads: CASSSPGDSGRATDTQYF. The CDR3 DNA sequence: TGTGCCAGCAGCTCGCCCGGCGATAGCGGGAGGGCGACAGATACGCAGTATTTT.

The CDR3, as DNA: TGCAGCGTCCAAGAGGGGGCGGAAGGCTACACCTTC. Translating it yields CSVQEGAEGYTF. V usage is TRBV29-1 and J usage is TRBJ1-2, with 7 bases aligning to TRBD1. CDR1 SQVTM and CDR2 ANQGSEA come from the germline V gene. The CDR3 consists of 12 residues. Trimming cost V 6 bases and J 8 bases; bases outside gene matches: 9.

The rearrangement joins TRBV6-1 to TRBJ2-7, with a possible D match to TRBD2 (5 bases). CDR1 MNHNS and CDR2 SASEGT come from the germline V gene. This CDR3 spans 16 amino acids. V lost 4 bases and J 2 bases, leaving 18 bases between the germline ends. The CDR3 loop is CASSGSWSGPTYEQYF. Here the CDR3 DNA reads TGTGCCAGCAGTGGAAGTTGGAGCGGCCCCACCTACGAGCAGTACTTC.

This clone was observed a handful of times. This chain links TRBV11-2 with TRBJ2-7, with 7 bases identical to TRBD2. Trimming took 0 bases from V and 2 from J; bases not matched to a gene: 4. This CDR3 comprises 15 residues. CDR1 and CDR2 (germline): SGHAT, FQNNGV. DNA for the CDR3: TGTGCCAGCAGCTTAGAGGGCCGGGAGGCCTACGAGCAGTACTTC. Amino acids: CASSLEGREAYEQYF.

About this clone itself: The junction does not match germline at one end; this may be a read error. The identical CDR3 is also encoded by other nucleotide sequences in the sample. This chain uses TRBV6-5 with TRBJ1-5, with no clear D. The CDR3 runs to 14 residues. Germline V CDR1 and CDR2: MNHEY, SVGAGI. CDR3 amino acids: CASSYEQDTQPQHF. The CDR3 coding sequence is TGCGCCAGCAGTTACGAGCAGGATACTCAGCCCCAGCATTTT.